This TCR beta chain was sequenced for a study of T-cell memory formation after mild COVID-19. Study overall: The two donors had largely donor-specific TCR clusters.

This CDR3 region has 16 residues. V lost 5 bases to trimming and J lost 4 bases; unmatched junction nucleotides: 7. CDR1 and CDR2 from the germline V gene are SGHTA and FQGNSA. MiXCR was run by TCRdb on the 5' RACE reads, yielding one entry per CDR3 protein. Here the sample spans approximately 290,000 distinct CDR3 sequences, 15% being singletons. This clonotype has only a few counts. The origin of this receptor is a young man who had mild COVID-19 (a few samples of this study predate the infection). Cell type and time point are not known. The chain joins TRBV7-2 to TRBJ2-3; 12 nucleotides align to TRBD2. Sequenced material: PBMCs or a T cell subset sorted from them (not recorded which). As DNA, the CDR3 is TGTGCCAGCAGCGCCTGGCTAGCGGGGGGGCCAGATACGCAGTATTTT. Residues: CASSAWLAGGPDTQYF.